Listed below are T cell receptor beta chains from one sample, sequenced in a study of Graves' ophthalmopathy and Graves' hyperthyroidism. MiXCR, run by TCRdb on the multiplex PCR reads, gives a single entry per CDR3 protein. Here the sample spans some 750,000 distinct CDR3 sequences, 40% being singletons. The sequenced sample consisted of peripheral blood. The origin of the receptors is an adult man with Graves' ophthalmopathy. The CDR3 runs from the conserved cysteine through the conserved F or W. A D gene is named only where the DNA matches it firmly. Clone sizes are given selectively: once, few, many, or a class where the clone is expanded.

NA,TRBJ2-2,many,TRBV11-2,TGTGCCAGCAGCCCCGCCGGGACAACTAACACCGGGGAGCTGTTTTTT,CASSPAGTTNTGELFF
NA,TRBJ1-5,NA,TRBV7-9,TGTGCCAGCGACGACATGGGCAATCAGCCCCAGCATTTT,CASDDMGNQPQHF
TRBD2,TRBJ2-1,NA,TRBV7-3,TGTGCCAGCAGCCAACTCGGGACTAGCGTCTACAATGAGCAGTTCTTC,CASSQLGTSVYNEQFF
NA,TRBJ1-4,NA,TRBV25-1,TGTGCCAGCAGTTTATCGTCCTCAGATGAAAAACTGTTTTTT,CASSLSSSDEKLFF
NA,TRBJ2-5,NA,TRBV15,TGTGCCACCAGCAGTTACCTCAGGGCTGGGGAGACCCAGTACTTC,CATSSYLRAGETQYF
TRBD1,TRBJ2-7,NA,TRBV5-1,TGCGCCAGCAGCTTGGTGGGACAGTTCTACGAGCAGTACTTC,CASSLVGQFYEQYF
NA,TRBJ2-7,NA,TRBV2,TGTGCCAGCATTCCGGGGTCTTACTACGAGCAGTACTTC,CASIPGSYYEQYF
TRBD2,TRBJ2-7,NA,TRBV10-3,TGTGCCTGGAGTTTAGCGGGAGGGGCCTACGAGCAGTACTTC,CAWSLAGGAYEQYF
NA,TRBJ1-1,few,TRBV20-1,TGCAGTGCTACCGAAACCCTCTTGGGGGGAATGAACACTGAAGCTTTCTTT,CSATETLLGGMNTEAFF
TRBD2,TRBJ2-2,few,TRBV7-7,TGTGCCAGCAGCCCAGGGACTACCATATTCGTCGGGGAGCTGTTTTTT,CASSPGTTIFVGELFF
TRBD1,TRBJ2-7,many,TRBV7-8,TGTGCCAGCAGCGACAGGGGTCGTCACGAGCAGTACTTC,CASSDRGRHEQYF
NA,TRBJ1-5,few,TRBV7-9,TGTGCCAGCAGTAAACTGAGTCGTCAGCCCCAGCATTTT,CASSKLSRQPQHF
TRBD2,TRBJ2-2,few,TRBV7-9,TGTGCCAGCAGAAAGCGGGGGGACACCGGGGAGCTGTTTTTT,CASRKRGDTGELFF
NA,TRBJ1-5,few,TRBV7-2,TGTGCCAGCAGCCCAAAAAAGACGTATAGCAATCAGCCCCAGCATTTT,CASSPKKTYSNQPQHF
NA,TRBJ2-7,few,TRBV7-9,TGTGCCAGCAGCTTATCACTCCGGACCTCCTACGAGCAGTACTTC,CASSLSLRTSYEQYF
NA,TRBJ1-2,many,TRBV6-5,TGTGCCAGCAGACCCCACAGCGAGTTTGGCTACACCTTC,CASRPHSEFGYTF